Shown below are 30 T cell receptor beta chains from a single sample sequenced in a study of pediatric ulcerative colitis. Data came from immunoSEQ multiplex PCR; TCRdb stores just in-frame clones and leaves some out. The table lists approximately 17,000 clones, approximately 80% of them singletons, with just over 7.5% in the top ten. During colonoscopy, one to two rectal pinch biopsies were collected. The specimen sequenced was gut tissue. These receptors came from a boy younger than 18 who was a control in a study of pediatric ulcerative colitis.

The rearrangement uses TRBV5-1 and TRBJ2-5, with D possibly being TRBD1 or TRBD2 (5 bases each). Trimming cost V 3 bases and J 5 bases, with 14 bases left between them. Germline CDR1 and CDR2: SGHRS and YFSETQ. The CDR3 covers 14 residues. The CDR3 sequence: CASSSSSGHETQYF. The CDR3 DNA is TGCGCCAGCAGCTCCTCTTCGGGGCATGAGACCCAGTACTTC.

The count of this clone is one. V gene TRBV18 combines with J gene TRBJ2-7, with 11 bases aligning to TRBD1. This CDR3 has 15 amino acids. In germline, CDR1 is KGHSH, CDR2 LQKENI. Trimming removed 1 base from V and 3 bases from J; junction bases left unmatched: 2. CDR3 bases: TGTGCCAGCTCACCACTGGGACAGGGGGTCTACGAGCAGTACTTC. This gives the protein CASSPLGQGVYEQYF.

The gene calls are TRBV6-1 and TRBJ1-3; D is unresolved. The CDR3 loop spans 15 amino acids. From germline, CDR1 is MNHNS and CDR2 SASEGT. Deletions cut 2 bases from V and 0 bases from J, with 8 bases between. DNA for the CDR3: TGTGCCAGCAGTGAATCGGGGTTCTCTGGAAACACCATATATTTT. This encodes CASSESGFSGNTIYF.

V gene TRBV19 combines with J gene TRBJ2-7, with no clear D. The germline CDR1 and CDR2 sequences are LNHDA and SQIVND (reference sequence). The CDR3 contains 14 residues. V dropped 5 bases and J dropped 0 bases, with 11 bases sitting between them. CDR3: CASSYSSGSYEQYF. The CDR3 coding sequence is TGTGCCAGTAGTTACTCTTCCGGCTCCTACGAGCAGTACTTC.

This chain links TRBV28 with TRBJ2-5; tentatively, D is TRBD2 (5 bases). V dropped 6 bases and J dropped 10 bases, with 24 bases sitting between them. The CDR3 extends over 15 amino acids. Germline CDR1 reads MDHEN; CDR2 reads SYDVKM. The CDR3 bases are TGTGCCAGCAGCTACCGGACTGGTCCGAGGTATGACCAGTACTTC. Amino acid sequence: CASSYRTGPRYDQYF.

This chain uses TRBV9 with TRBJ2-3; tentative D call: TRBD2 (7 bases). Germline lookup yields CDR1 SGDLS and CDR2 YYNGEE. Trimming shortened V by 4 bases and J by 0 bases, and 15 bases separated the two germline ends. The length of the CDR3 is 16 residues. The CDR3 DNA reads as TGTGCCAGCAGCCTAGACGGGGGGCTTAGCACAGATACGCAGTATTTT. This encodes CASSLDGGLSTDTQYF.

V gene TRBV7-2 combines with J gene TRBJ1-2, with D unclear. The CDR3 consists of 14 residues. Germline-derived CDR1 and CDR2 are SGHTA and FQGNSA. V was shortened by 0 bases and J by 6 bases, with 11 bases between the two germline ends. The CDR3 region has the DNA TGTGCCAGCAGCTTAGCGAGGGAAGATAATGGCTACACCTTC. The encoded protein is CASSLAREDNGYTF.

Comment on this clone: The identical CDR3 is also encoded by other nucleotide sequences in the sample. The CDR3 bases are TGTGCCAGCAGTCCTGGACTAGCGGGCGTGAATACGCAGTATTTT. This translates into CASSPGLAGVNTQYF. The chain uses TRBV7-2 and TRBJ2-3; 11 nucleotides line up with TRBD2. Germline assignment: CDR1 SGHTA and CDR2 FQGNSA. The CDR3 contains 15 residues. V shed 6 bases, J shed 7 bases, and the junction held 9 bases outside the gene matches.

The chain has TRBV14 and TRBJ2-7, with TRBD1 matching 8 bases. Looked up from germline, CDR1 is SGHDN and CDR2 is FVKESK. There are 15 residues in the CDR3. With 4 bases clipped from V and 2 bases from J, the junction kept 7 bases outside the gene matches. The CDR3 here is CASSRERTGTYEQYF. The CDR3 DNA follows: TGTGCCAGCAGCCGAGAACGGACAGGGACCTACGAGCAGTACTTC.

CDR3 in DNA: TGTGCCAGTAGTATCGTTCCCACAAGCTCTGGAAACACCATATATTTT. Protein product: CASSIVPTSSGNTIYF. V usage is TRBV19 and J usage is TRBJ1-3; D not certain. The V and J ends lost 3 bases and 0 bases respectively, with 12 bases between them. The CDR3 is 16 amino acids. From germline, CDR1 is LNHDA and CDR2 SQIVND (reference sequence).

V gene TRBV9 combines with J gene TRBJ1-2, with D unclear. The V end was cut by 0 bases, the J end by 2 bases, with 11 bases between. There are 15 residues in the CDR3. Germline values: CDR1 SGDLS, CDR2 YYNGEE. CDR3 residues: CASSVEAGGNYGYTF. In DNA form, the CDR3 reads TGTGCCAGCAGCGTAGAGGCAGGAGGGAACTATGGCTACACCTTC.

The rearrangement uses TRBV7-2 and TRBJ2-3; 11 nucleotides agree with TRBD1. The germline CDR1 and CDR2 sequences are SGHTA and FQGNSA. V was pared by 4 bases and J by 1 base, with 4 bases of the junction left unmatched. The CDR3 runs to 16 residues. The CDR3 is CASSSGQGAGTDTQYF. The CDR3 coding sequence is TGTGCCAGCAGCTCAGGACAGGGGGCCGGCACAGATACGCAGTATTTT.

This sequence joins TRBV14 and TRBJ1-2; possibly TRBD1 for D (5 bases). Per the germline V gene, CDR1 is SGHDN and CDR2 is FVKESK. CDR3 length: 15 amino acids. V was clipped by 5 bases and J by 2 bases, with 15 bases between them. As DNA, the CDR3 is TGTGCCAGCAGCACCCAGGGAGGGACGAACTATGGCTACACCTTC. This codes for CASSTQGGTNYGYTF.

This clone was detected only a few times. The chain couples TRBV19 to TRBJ2-7; D is ambiguous. Germline V CDR1 and CDR2: LNHDA, SQIVND (reference sequence). Trimming pared 7 bases from V and 5 bases from J, leaving 15 bases between. CDR3 length equals 13 residues. CDR3 residues: CASKTGSMDEQYF. The CDR3 nucleotides read TGTGCCAGTAAAACCGGCTCTATGGACGAGCAGTACTTC.

This clone was counted between two and nine times. This chain connects TRBV28 to TRBJ1-2; 9 bases fit TRBD1. This CDR3 comprises 14 residues. V shed 5 bases, J shed 5 bases, and the junction held 6 bases outside the gene matches. The germline gives CDR1 MDHEN, CDR2 SYDVKM. This chain's CDR3 is CASSRQGEGYGYTF. In DNA, the CDR3 is TGTGCCAGCAGTCGACAGGGGGAGGGTTATGGCTACACCTTC.

The chain employs TRBV18 and TRBJ2-7; 7 bases fit TRBD1. The J segment lost 5 bases and the V segment lost 0 bases, leaving 1 base of the junction unmatched. Germline lookup yields CDR1 KGHSH and CDR2 LQKENI. The CDR3 contains 13 residues. CDR3 sequence reads: CASSPPQGDEQYF. Here the CDR3 DNA reads TGTGCCAGCTCACCACCCCAGGGGGACGAGCAGTACTTC. The full variable domain, completed using reference TRBV18 and TRBJ2-7, is NAGVMQNPRHLVRRRGQEARLRCSPMKGHSHVYWYRQLPEEGLKFMVYLQKENIIDESGMPKERFSAEFPKEGPSILRIQQVVRGDSAAYFCASSPPQGDEQYFGPGTRLTVT.

The chain uses TRBV5-4 and TRBJ2-3, with D hard to call. Looked up from germline, CDR1 is SGHNT and CDR2 is YYREEE (reference sequence). The CDR3 is 13 amino acids. Trimming took 0 bases from V and 2 from J, leaving 4 bases between them. The CDR3 loop is CASSLVTTDTQYF. In nucleotides, the CDR3 is TGTGCCAGCAGCTTGGTGACCACAGATACGCAGTATTTT.

The rearrangement joins TRBV11-2 to TRBJ1-1; TRBD1 agrees at 10 bases. Trimming took 5 bases from V and 4 from J; bases not matched to a gene: 1. Germline lookup yields CDR1 SGHAT and CDR2 FQNNGV. CDR3 length equals 13 residues. This CDR3 reads CASSRDRGTEAFF. In DNA, the CDR3 is TGTGCCAGCAGCAGGGACAGGGGCACTGAAGCTTTCTTT.

This chain joins TRBV18 and TRBJ2-1, with D possibly TRBD1 on 6 matching bases. Deletions cut 3 bases from V and 10 bases from J, with 7 bases between. CDR1 and CDR2 (germline): KGHSH, LQKENI. There are 11 residues in the CDR3. The CDR3 region is CASSPDREQFF. The CDR3 nucleotides are TGTGCCAGCTCACCCGACAGGGAGCAGTTCTTC.

This clone has only a few counts. The chain carries TRBV21-1 and TRBJ1-5; the table's D call TRBD1 went unverified against the DNA. TRBV21-1 has pseudogene status. The CDR3 is 11 residues long. This chain's CDR3 is CASSGHEPQHF. CDR3 nucleotides: TGTGCCAGCAGCGGGCATGAGCCCCAGCATTTT.

This chain links TRBV19 with TRBJ1-6; D is ambiguous. With 5 bases removed from V and 6 bases from J, the gap between germline ends came to 8 bases. Per the germline V gene, CDR1 is LNHDA and CDR2 is SQIVND (reference sequence). The CDR3 contains 13 residues. This chain's CDR3 is CASSPDPNSPLHF. CDR3 DNA: TGTGCCAGTAGTCCAGACCCTAATTCACCCCTCCACTTT.

A word on this clone: The junction and the germline gene differ at one end; a read error may be behind it. The same CDR3 arises from other DNA sequences in this sample as well. The chain joins TRBV28 to TRBJ2-7, with TRBD2 matching 13 bases. CDR1 MDHEN and CDR2 SYDVKM come from the germline V gene. This CDR3 comprises 16 residues. The CDR3 loop reads CASSSPSTSGRHEQYF. CDR3 bases: TGCGCCAGCAGTTCGCCCTCGACTAGCGGGAGGCACGAGCAGTACTTC.

V usage is TRBV13 and J usage is TRBJ2-7, with TRBD1 matching 8 bases. With V trimmed by 6 bases and J by 6 bases, 7 bases remained unmatched. The CDR3 spans 13 residues. The germline gives CDR1 PRHDT, CDR2 FYEKMQ (reference sequence). CDR3 nucleotide sequence: TGTGCCAGCAGTTACGAAACAGGGGGCGAGCAGTACTTC. Its translation is CASSYETGGEQYF.

V and J are TRBV21-1 and TRBJ1-1. TRBV21-1 is an annotated pseudogene. There are 16 residues in the CDR3. In DNA form, the CDR3 reads TGTGCCAGCAGCAAAGAGGCAGTTCGGGGTGACACTGAAGCTTTCTTT. As protein: CASSKEAVRGDTEAFF.

Only a few counts were recorded for this clone. The gene calls are TRBV9 and TRBJ1-1, with 8 nucleotides matching TRBD1. This CDR3 contains 15 residues. V lost 4 bases, J lost 1 base, and 6 bases stayed unmatched. Germline CDR1 is SGDLS and CDR2 is YYNGEE. The CDR3 loop is CASSSVGQGNTEAFF. DNA of the CDR3: TGTGCCAGCAGCTCTGTTGGACAGGGGAACACTGAAGCTTTCTTT.

This clone came up once. The chain is built from TRBV9 and TRBJ1-1; D not certain. Germline V gene lookup returns CDR1 SGDLS and CDR2 YYNGEE. This CDR3 comprises 14 residues. The V and J ends lost 4 bases and 1 base respectively, with 11 bases between them. This chain's CDR3 is CASSRNPENTEAFF. CDR3 bases: TGTGCCAGCAGCCGAAATCCCGAGAACACTGAAGCTTTCTTT.

The chain joins TRBV7-3 to TRBJ2-1; no reliable D call. V lost 4 bases and J 0 bases, leaving 10 bases between the germline ends. The CDR3 is made up of 15 amino acids. The V gene's germline CDR1 is SGHTA and CDR2 FQGTGA. CDR3 amino acids: CASSSNPASYNEQFF. DNA for the CDR3: TGTGCCAGCAGCTCAAATCCGGCCTCCTACAATGAGCAGTTCTTC.

The V call is TRBV4-3, the J call TRBJ2-1; D remains ambiguous. The V gene lost 8 bases and the J gene lost 5 bases, with 13 bases spanning the gap. CDR1 and CDR2 (germline): LGHNA, YSLEER. The CDR3 extends over 13 amino acids. CDR3 sequence: CASARGGNNEQFF. The CDR3 nucleotides read TGCGCCAGCGCGCGAGGTGGTAACAATGAGCAGTTCTTC.

This chain connects TRBV11-2 to TRBJ1-2; no clear D. The CDR3 loop spans 12 amino acids. Between the trimmed V and J ends, which lost 5 bases and 4 bases, there was a span of 8 bases. The germline gives CDR1 SGHAT, CDR2 FQNNGV. The CDR3 DNA sequence: TGTGCCAGCAGCCTCGACTTCTATGGCTACACCTTC. As protein: CASSLDFYGYTF.

This chain joins TRBV18 and TRBJ1-1; TRBD1 matches at 8 bases. Germline V lookup: CDR1 KGHSH, CDR2 LQKENI. The CDR3 runs 15 residues. V was pared by 5 bases and J by 5 bases, with 10 bases of the junction left unmatched. CDR3 sequence: CASSIHDRGGTEAFF. CDR3 nucleotides: TGTGCCAGCTCAATTCATGACAGGGGTGGGACTGAAGCTTTCTTT.